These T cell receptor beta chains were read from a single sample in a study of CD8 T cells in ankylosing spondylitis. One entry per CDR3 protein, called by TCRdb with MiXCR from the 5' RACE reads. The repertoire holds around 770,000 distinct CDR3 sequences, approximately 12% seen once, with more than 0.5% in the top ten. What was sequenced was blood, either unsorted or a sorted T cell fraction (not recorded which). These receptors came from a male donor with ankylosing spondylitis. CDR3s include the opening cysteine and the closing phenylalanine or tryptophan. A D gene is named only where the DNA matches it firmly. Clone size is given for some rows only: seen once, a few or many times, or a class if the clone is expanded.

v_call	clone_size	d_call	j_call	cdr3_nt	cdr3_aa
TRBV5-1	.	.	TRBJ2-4	TGCGCCAGCAGCGATCCCCCCGGAGGAATTCAGTACTTC	CASSDPPGGIQYF
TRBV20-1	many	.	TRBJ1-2	TGCAGTGCTAGACCTACAGGGAGAGCTAACTATGGCTACACCTTC	CSARPTGRANYGYTF
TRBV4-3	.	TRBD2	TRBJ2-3	TGCGCCAGGAGCCACCAAGCGGGAGCGACAGATACGCAGTATTTT	CARSHQAGATDTQYF
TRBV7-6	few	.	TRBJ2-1	TGTGCCAGCAGCTTAGCACCGGACAGCTCCTACAATGAGCAGTTCTTC	CASSLAPDSSYNEQFF
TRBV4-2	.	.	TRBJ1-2	TGTGCCAGCAGCCCCAACAGGGAGACGGGTGGCTACACCTTC	CASSPNRETGGYTF
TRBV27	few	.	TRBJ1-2	TGTGCCAGCAGTTTATCGACGGACAACTATGGCTACACCTTC	CASSLSTDNYGYTF
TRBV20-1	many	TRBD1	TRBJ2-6	TGCAGTGCTATATGGACAGGGCCTGGGGCCAACGTCCTGACTTTC	CSAIWTGPGANVLTF
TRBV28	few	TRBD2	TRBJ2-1	TGTGCCATTAGATCGGCGGGAGGGCTCTACAATGAGCAGTTCTTC	CAIRSAGGLYNEQFF
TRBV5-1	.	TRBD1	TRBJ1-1	TGCGCCAGCCAACCAGGGGGGAACACTGAAGCTTTCTTT	CASQPGGNTEAFF
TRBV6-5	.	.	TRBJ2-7	TGTGCCAGCAGTTACTCGATAGGGGGGAGCTCCGAGCAGTACTTC	CASSYSIGGSSEQYF
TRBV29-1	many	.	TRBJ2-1	TGCAGCGTTGAAGACCGTTTCGGGGCACGGGAGCAGTTCTTC	CSVEDRFGAREQFF
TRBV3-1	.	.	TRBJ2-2	TGTGCCAGCAGCCAGACTAGCACCGGGGAGCTGTTTTTT	CASSQTSTGELFF
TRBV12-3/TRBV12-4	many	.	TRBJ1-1	TGTGCCAGCAGTTTAGCCAGGGTGCGAGCTTTCTTT	CASSLARVRAFF
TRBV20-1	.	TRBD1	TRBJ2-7	TGCAGTGCTAGTGGCAGGACAGGGACCTACGAGCAGTACTTC	CSASGRTGTYEQYF
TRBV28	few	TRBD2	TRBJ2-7	TGTGCCAGCAGTTCCTCATGGCGGGGGACGCAGCAGTACTTC	CASSSSWRGTQQYF
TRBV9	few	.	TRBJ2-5	TGTGCCAGCAGCGTTGCTTTCCAAGAGACCCAGTACTTC	CASSVAFQETQYF
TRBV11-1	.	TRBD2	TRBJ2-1	TGTGCCAGCAGCCTCACTAGCGGGAAGGTTGAGCAGTTCTTC	CASSLTSGKVEQFF
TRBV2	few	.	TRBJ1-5	TGTGCCAGCAGTGTGAGTTATAGCAATCAGCCCCAGCATTTT	CASSVSYSNQPQHF
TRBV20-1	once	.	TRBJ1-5	TGCTGTGCTAGGGCCGCCGAAGGGAAGTTGGGCAATCAGCCCCAGCATTTT	CCARAAEGKLGNQPQHF
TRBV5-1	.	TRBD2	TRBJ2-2	TGCGCCAGCAGCTGGACCACTAGCGGGGACACCGGGGAGCTGTTTTTT	CASSWTTSGDTGELFF
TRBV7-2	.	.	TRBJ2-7	TGTGCCAGCAGTCCCCAAGGGGGACACTCCTACGAGCAGTACTTC	CASSPQGGHSYEQYF
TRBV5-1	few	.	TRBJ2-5	TGCGCCAGCAGCTCCGTCCCCCAGCTGAGAGAGACCCAGTACTTC	CASSSVPQLRETQYF
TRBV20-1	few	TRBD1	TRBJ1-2	TGCAGTGCTGGAAGGACAGGGGGTCCCAACTATGGCTACACCTTC	CSAGRTGGPNYGYTF
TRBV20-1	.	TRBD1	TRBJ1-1	TGCGGTGCCGTAAACAGGGGGAGCACTGAAGCTTTCTTT	CGAVNRGSTEAFF
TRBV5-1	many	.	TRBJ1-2	TGCGCCAGCAGCTTCGGACAGACCTATGGCTACACCTTC	CASSFGQTYGYTF
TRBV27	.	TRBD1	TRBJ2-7	TGTGCCAGCAGTTCGGACAGGGGGCCCTACGAGCAGTACTTC	CASSSDRGPYEQYF
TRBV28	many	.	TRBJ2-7	TGTGCCAGCAGTTACGGGTACTACGAGCAGTACTTC	CASSYGYYEQYF
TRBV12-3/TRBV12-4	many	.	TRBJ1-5	TGTGCCAGCAGTTCCGGGGGGCAGCCCCAGCATTTT	CASSSGGQPQHF
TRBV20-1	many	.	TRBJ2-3	TGCAGTGCTAGAGACTCGAGTACTGGCACAGATACGCAGTATTTT	CSARDSSTGTDTQYF
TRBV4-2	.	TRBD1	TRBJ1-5	TGTGCCAGCAGCCAAAACTATCGGAGGACAGGGTTACATCAGCCCCAGCATTTT	CASSQNYRRTGLHQPQHF
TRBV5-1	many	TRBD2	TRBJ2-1	TGCGCCAGCAGCTTCACTAGCGGGGGTAATGAGCAGTTCTTC	CASSFTSGGNEQFF
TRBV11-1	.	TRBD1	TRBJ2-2	TGTGCCAGCAGCCCACGACAGGGTTCCAACACCGGGGAGCTGTTTTTT	CASSPRQGSNTGELFF
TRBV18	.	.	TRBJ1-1	TGTGCCAGCTCACCAGTAGGGGCTACTGAAGCTTTCTTT	CASSPVGATEAFF
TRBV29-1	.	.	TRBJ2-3	TGCAGCGGACTTCCCCCGGGAGAGCCAGATACGCAGTATTTT	CSGLPPGEPDTQYF
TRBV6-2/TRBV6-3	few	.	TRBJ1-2	TGTGCCAGCAGTTCCGTCGACAGGAACTATGGCTACACCTTC	CASSSVDRNYGYTF
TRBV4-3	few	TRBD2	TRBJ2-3	TGCGCCAGCAGCCAAGATCTAGCGGGTACCACAGATACGCAGTATTTT	CASSQDLAGTTDTQYF
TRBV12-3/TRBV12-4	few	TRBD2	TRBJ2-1	TGTGCTTCTGGACTAGCGGGATACAATGAGCAGTTCTTC	CASGLAGYNEQFF
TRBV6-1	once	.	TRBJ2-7	TGTGCCAGCAGTCCATTCGCGGACGACTTCGAGCAGTACTTC	CASSPFADDFEQYF
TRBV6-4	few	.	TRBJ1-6	TGTGCCAGCAGTGAGCGGCAGGGGAATTCACCCCTCCACTTT	CASSERQGNSPLHF
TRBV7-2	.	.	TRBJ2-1	TGTGCCAGCAGCTTAGAGGCTAGCGCCTACAATGAGCAGTTCTTC	CASSLEASAYNEQFF
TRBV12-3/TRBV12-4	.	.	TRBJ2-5	TGTGCCAGCAGCCCCCATTCACTAGTAACCCAGTACTTC	CASSPHSLVTQYF
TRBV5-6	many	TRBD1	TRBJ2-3	TGTGCCAGCAGCCTGATATTAGGGGGCGCAGATACGCAGTATTTT	CASSLILGGADTQYF
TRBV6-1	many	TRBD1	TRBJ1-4	TGTGCCAGCAGTCAGGGACAGGGCGGGGAAAAACTGTTTTTT	CASSQGQGGEKLFF
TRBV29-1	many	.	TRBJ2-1	TGCAGCGGCAAATCGGGGGGCCTAGGTTCCTACAATGAGCAGTTCTTC	CSGKSGGLGSYNEQFF
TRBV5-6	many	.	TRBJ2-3	TGTGCCAGCAGCCCCCGCGCGGGACGCACAGATACGCAGTATTTT	CASSPRAGRTDTQYF
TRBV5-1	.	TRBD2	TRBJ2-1	TGCGCCAGCAGCTCCGGGACTAGCGGGCTCTACAATGAGCAGTTCTTC	CASSSGTSGLYNEQFF